Each of the 5 T cell receptor beta chains below was sequenced from the same sample in a study of OX40 agonist ivuxolimab in advanced cancers. Sequencing was performed with immunoSEQ multiplex PCR; in TCRdb, only in-frame clones are kept and a portion is missing. The sample includes 70,000 to 100,000 clones, approximately 91% of them seen just once. The source was CD4+ or CD8+ T cells sorted from blood, collected in a trial of the OX40 agonist ivuxolimab. The origin of the receptors is an adult with an advanced solid tumor such as melanoma, head and neck, liver or kidney cancer.

This chain connects TRBV5-4 to TRBJ2-3; D may correspond to TRBD1 or TRBD2 (5 bases each). Germline loops: CDR1 SGHNT, CDR2 YYREEE (reference sequence). The CDR3 extends over 11 amino acids. The ends were cut back, 9 bases at V and 7 bases at J, with 12 bases in the middle. DNA for the CDR3: TGTGCCACCACCGGGGCCCATACGCAGTATTTT. Amino acid sequence: CATTGAHTQYF.

This clone was seen only a few times. The chain combines TRBV5-1 with TRBJ2-1, with 8 bases lining up with TRBD2. The germline V gene has CDR1 SGHRS and CDR2 YFSETQ. V lost 2 bases, J lost 4 bases, and 5 bases stayed unmatched. CDR3 length equals 15 residues. The DNA for the CDR3 is TGCGCCAGCAGCTTAAGCGGGGGACCTTACAATGAGCAGTTCTTC. The encoded protein is CASSLSGGPYNEQFF.

This chain links TRBV5-4 with TRBJ1-2; TRBD1 might be the D (5 bases). This CDR3 has 11 amino acids. CDR1 and CDR2 (germline): SGHNT, YYREEE (reference sequence). Trimming took 2 bases from V and 8 from J, leaving 7 bases between them. CDR3 in DNA: TGTGCCAGCAGCTTTGAGGGGGGCTACACCTTC. This translates into CASSFEGGYTF.

The chain has TRBV27 and TRBJ1-6, with D perhaps TRBD1 (5 bases). This CDR3 comprises 15 residues. The V end lost 8 bases, the J end lost 5 bases, and 16 bases lay between the germline ends. Germline CDR1 reads MNHEY; CDR2 reads SMNVEV (reference sequence). The CDR3 region is CASGVWGQDNSPLHF. DNA of the CDR3: TGTGCCAGCGGGGTATGGGGCCAGGATAATTCACCCCTCCACTTT.

This rearrangement joins TRBV19 to TRBJ1-2; tentative D call: TRBD1 (5 bases). The CDR3 loop spans 12 amino acids. Germline loops: CDR1 LNHDA, CDR2 SQIVND (reference sequence). Trimming left V 7 bases short and J 7 bases short, with 13 bases between. CDR3 sequence reads: CASTRGDFGYTF. CDR3 in DNA: TGTGCCAGTACCCGGGGGGACTTTGGCTACACCTTC.